These 3 T cell receptor beta chains were all obtained from the same sample, sequenced in a study of T cells after yellow fever vaccination. TCRdb re-called the 5' RACE reads with MiXCR, one entry per CDR3 protein. The data contain approximately 600,000 distinct CDR3 sequences, about 12% of them singletons. The specimen was PBMCs, collected on the day of the yellow fever booster vaccination. The receptors come from a man aged 30 to 39 who received the YFV17D yellow fever vaccine.

This clonotype appeared a few times. V usage is TRBV7-2 and J usage is TRBJ2-1; a possible D gene is TRBD2 (7 bases). From germline, CDR1 is SGHTA and CDR2 FQGNSA. The CDR3 totals 16 residues. Trimming removed 5 bases from V and 2 bases from J, with 16 bases in between. The CDR3 bases are TGTGCCAGCAGCACAGCCGCGGGGGCAGCCTACAATGAGCAGTTCTTC. Its protein is CASSTAAGAAYNEQFF.

The gene calls are TRBV27 and TRBJ2-3, with D hard to call. CDR1 and CDR2 from the germline V gene are MNHEY and SMNVEV (reference sequence). V gave up 8 bases and J gave up 2 bases, with 17 bases separating them. This CDR3 comprises 15 residues. The chain's CDR3 is CASQAVRGITDTQYF. CDR3 nucleotide sequence: TGTGCCAGCCAGGCCGTACGAGGTATCACAGATACGCAGTATTTT.

The table lists this clonotype with a few counts. The chain uses TRBV6-1 and TRBJ1-1; TRBD1 matches 7 bases. V trimming: 6 bases; J trimming: 3 bases; junction bases outside the gene matches: 7. Germline V gene lookup returns CDR1 MNHNS and CDR2 SASEGT. The CDR3 sequence is 14 residues long. The CDR3 DNA sequence: TGTGCCAGCAGACGGGACAGTATATACACTGAAGCTTTCTTT. Its protein product is CASRRDSIYTEAFF.